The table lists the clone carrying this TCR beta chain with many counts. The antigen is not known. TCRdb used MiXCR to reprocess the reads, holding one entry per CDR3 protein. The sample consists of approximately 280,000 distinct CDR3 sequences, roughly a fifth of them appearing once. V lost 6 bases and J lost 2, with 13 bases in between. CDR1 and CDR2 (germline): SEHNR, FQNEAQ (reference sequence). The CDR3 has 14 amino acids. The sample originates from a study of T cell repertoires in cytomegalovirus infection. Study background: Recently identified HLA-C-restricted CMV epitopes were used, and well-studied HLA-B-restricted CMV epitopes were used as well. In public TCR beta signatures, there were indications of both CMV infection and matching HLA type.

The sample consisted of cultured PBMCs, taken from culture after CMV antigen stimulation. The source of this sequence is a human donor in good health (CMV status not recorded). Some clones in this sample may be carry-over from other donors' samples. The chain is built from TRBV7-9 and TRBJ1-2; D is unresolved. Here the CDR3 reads CASSHIWENYGYTF. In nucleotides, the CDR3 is TGTGCCAGCAGTCATATCTGGGAGAACTATGGCTACACCTTC.